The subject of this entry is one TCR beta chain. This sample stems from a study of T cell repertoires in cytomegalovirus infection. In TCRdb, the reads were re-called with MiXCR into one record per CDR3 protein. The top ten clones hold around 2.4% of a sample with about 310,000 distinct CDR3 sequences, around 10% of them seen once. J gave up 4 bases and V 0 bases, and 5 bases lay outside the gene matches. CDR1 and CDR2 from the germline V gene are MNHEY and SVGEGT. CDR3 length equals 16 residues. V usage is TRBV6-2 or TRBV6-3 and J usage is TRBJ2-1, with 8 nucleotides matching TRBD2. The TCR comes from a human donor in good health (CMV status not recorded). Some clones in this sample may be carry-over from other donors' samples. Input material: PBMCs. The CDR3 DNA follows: TGTGCCAGCAGTTACTCGAGAAGCGGGGGTTACAATGAGCAGTTCTTC. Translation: CASSYSRSGGYNEQFF.